These 25 T cell receptor beta chains share one sample of origin, sequenced in a study of T-cell memory formation after mild COVID-19. TCRdb independently ran MiXCR on the 5' RACE reads; one entry per CDR3 protein. The sample lists approximately 230,000 distinct CDR3 sequences, roughly 15% seen once, with 3% to 4.5% in the top ten. Sequenced material: PBMCs or a T cell subset sorted from them (not recorded which). Receptors were obtained from a man aged 18 to 29 who had mild COVID-19 (a few samples of this study predate the infection). Cell type and time point are not known.

This clonotype was observed a few times. The chain couples TRBV6-5 to TRBJ1-1; D not certain. Between the trimmed V and J ends, which lost 5 bases and 5 bases, there was a span of 21 bases. The CDR3 is 16 residues long. The germline CDR1 and CDR2 sequences are MNHEY and SVGAGI. CDR3 region: CASSRHETGGNTEAFF. CDR3 sequence (DNA): TGTGCCAGCAGTCGCCACGAAACGGGAGGGAATACTGAAGCTTTCTTT.

The rearrangement joins TRBV10-2 to TRBJ2-5; 10 bases fit TRBD1. Germline trimming cut 2 bases from V and 5 bases from J; bases unmatched to any gene: 11. This CDR3 is built from 17 residues. Germline V gene lookup returns CDR1 WSHSY and CDR2 SAAADI. The CDR3, as DNA: TGCGCCAGCAGTGAGGGGACAGGGGTTCATGGCTTTGAGACCCAGTACTTC. Its protein is CASSEGTGVHGFETQYF.

This clonotype was seen only a few times. The chain employs TRBV25-1 and TRBJ1-2; no reliable D call. This CDR3 has 15 amino acids. V was trimmed by 0 bases and J by 3 bases, leaving 11 bases between them. Germline CDR1 reads MGHDK; CDR2 reads SYGVNS. CDR3 DNA sequence: TGTGCCAGCAGTGAATATAGCAGAGACTACTATGGCTACACCTTC. The encoded protein is CASSEYSRDYYGYTF.

V and J are TRBV6-2 or TRBV6-3 and TRBJ1-1; D may be TRBD1 (6 bases). Germline V gives CDR1 MNHEY, CDR2 SVGEGT. The germline V and J ends were trimmed by 5 bases and 6 bases, with 10 bases remaining between them. The CDR3 covers 12 residues. This CDR3 reads CASSNRVAEAFF. The CDR3 bases are TGTGCCAGCAGTAACAGGGTAGCTGAAGCTTTCTTT.

This sequence joins TRBV7-2 and TRBJ1-6; 8 bases agree with TRBD1. V gave up 4 bases and J gave up 4 bases; unmatched junction bases: 6. This CDR3 has 16 residues. From germline, CDR1 is SGHTA and CDR2 FQGNSA. CDR3 nucleotides: TGTGCCAGCAGCTCGCAGGGGGCTATTTATAATTCACCCCTCCACTTT. This encodes CASSSQGAIYNSPLHF.

This clonotype has at least ten counts. J is TRBJ2-5 and V is TRBV7-6, with D possibly matching TRBD1 (5 bases). V shed 8 bases and J shed 6 bases, with 16 bases lying between them. The CDR3 length is 13 residues. Looked up from germline, CDR1 is SGHVS and CDR2 is FNYEAQ. The CDR3 loop reads CASQVQGRKTQYF. The CDR3 nucleotides read TGTGCCAGCCAAGTCCAGGGTAGAAAGACCCAGTACTTC.

The V and J genes are TRBV2 and TRBJ2-1; D ambiguous. The CDR3 sequence is 14 residues long. V was clipped by 7 bases and J by 5 bases, with 15 bases between them. The germline V gene encodes CDR1 SNHLY and CDR2 FYNNEI. This chain's CDR3 is CASMTSEIHNEQFF. As DNA, the CDR3 is TGTGCCAGCATGACTTCTGAGATCCACAATGAGCAGTTCTTC.

J is TRBJ2-4 and V is TRBV9, with D perhaps being TRBD1 or TRBD2 (6 bases each). This CDR3 has 14 residues. Trimming pared 3 bases from V and 1 base from J, leaving 8 bases between. CDR1 is SGDLS, CDR2 YYNGEE, per germline. The CDR3 sequence: CASSGGGAKNIQYF. The CDR3 bases are TGTGCCAGCAGCGGAGGGGGGGCCAAAAACATTCAGTACTTC.

This clonotype was seen many times. The rearrangement joins TRBV30 to TRBJ2-3; TRBD2 matches at 8 bases. With 0 bases clipped from V and 7 bases from J, the junction kept 3 bases outside the gene matches. CDR3 length equals 13 residues. The V gene's germline CDR1 is GTSNPN and CDR2 SVGIG (reference sequence). The DNA for the CDR3 is TGTGCCTGGAGTGTCGGGGGGGCGTATACGCAGTATTTT. Amino acids: CAWSVGGAYTQYF.

At least ten counts were recorded for this clonotype. J is TRBJ2-5 and V is TRBV4-2, with 11 bases that match TRBD2. From germline, CDR1 is LGHNA and CDR2 YNFKEQ. The V and J ends lost 1 base and 2 bases, in that order; junction bases with no gene match: 6. CDR3 size: 17 residues. The CDR3 sequence is CASSQGASGGLQETQYF. CDR3 coding DNA: TGTGCCAGCAGCCAAGGGGCTAGCGGGGGGTTACAAGAGACCCAGTACTTC.

The chain has TRBV4-3 and TRBJ1-6; TRBD1 matches 7 bases. The length of the CDR3 is 15 residues. Trimming cost V 3 bases and J 7 bases; bases outside gene matches: 6. In germline, CDR1 is LGHNA, CDR2 YSLEER. The CDR3 is CASSHRGQTNSPLHF. CDR3 bases: TGCGCCAGCAGCCACCGGGGACAGACAAATTCACCCCTCCACTTT.

In its sample, this clonotype was seen a few times. The CDR3: CASSLTQGPKNIQYF. In DNA form, the CDR3 reads TGTGCCAGCAGCTTAACACAGGGACCCAAAAACATTCAGTACTTC. The chain joins TRBV7-9 to TRBJ2-4; D perhaps matches TRBD1 (6 bases). The CDR3 loop spans 15 amino acids. Germline V lookup: CDR1 SEHNR, CDR2 FQNEAQ (reference sequence). Trimming removed 2 bases at V and 2 bases at J, with 10 bases between. Supplemented by reference TRBV7-9 and TRBJ2-4, the full variable domain reads DTGVSQNPRHKITKRGQNVTFRCDPISEHNRLYWYRQTLGQGPEFLTYFQNEAQLEKSRLLSDRFSAERPKGSFSTLEIQRTEQGDSAMYLCASSLTQGPKNIQYFGAGTRLSVL.

This clonotype appeared a few times. The gene calls are TRBV5-1 and TRBJ1-1, with a possible D match to TRBD1 (5 bases). Trimming cost V 0 bases and J 5 bases, with 14 bases left between them. The CDR3 is 15 amino acids. Per the germline V gene, CDR1 is SGHRS and CDR2 is YFSETQ. Written as DNA, the CDR3 is TGCGCCAGCAGCTTGGGAGCTTGGGGGGAAACTGAAGCTTTCTTT. Protein: CASSLGAWGETEAFF.

This clonotype was recorded many times. The CDR3 loop is CASSRGQSNTEAFF. The CDR3 region has the DNA TGTGCCAGCAGCCGGGGACAGTCGAACACTGAAGCTTTCTTT. The V gene is TRBV3-1, the J gene TRBJ1-1; the match to TRBD1 covers 7 bases. Per germline, CDR1 LGHDT and CDR2 YNNKEL (reference sequence). V lost 4 bases and J lost 1; bases outside the gene matches: 3. CDR3 length: 14 amino acids.

The chain employs TRBV4-2 and TRBJ1-1; D remains ambiguous. CDR1 is LGHNA, CDR2 YNFKEQ, per germline. The CDR3 is 14 residues long. Trimming shortened V by 0 bases and J by 5 bases, and 10 bases separated the two germline ends. The CDR3 here is CASSQDWAGTEAFF. In nucleotides, the CDR3 is TGTGCCAGCAGCCAAGATTGGGCGGGGACTGAAGCTTTCTTT.

This chain joins TRBV7-3 and TRBJ2-2; 7 bases line up with TRBD1. There are 16 residues in the CDR3. Germline V gene data show CDR1 as SGHTA and CDR2 as FQGTGA. V lost 5 bases and J lost 0; bases outside the gene matches: 6. The chain's CDR3 is CASSPRQGANTGELFF. The CDR3 DNA is TGTGCCAGCAGCCCTCGACAGGGCGCGAACACCGGGGAGCTGTTTTTT.

This clonotype was picked up many times. This chain uses TRBV5-5 with TRBJ2-2, with unresolved D. The V end lost 4 bases, the J end lost 0 bases, and 13 bases lay between the germline ends. The CDR3 is made up of 16 amino acids. The germline V gene has CDR1 SGHKS and CDR2 YYEKEE (reference sequence). The CDR3: CASSRRSGSNTGELFF. As DNA, the CDR3 is TGTGCCAGCAGCCGCCGGTCCGGTTCGAACACCGGGGAGCTGTTTTTT.

The chain carries TRBV7-8 and TRBJ2-1; 7 bases agree with TRBD1. The CDR3 consists of 15 residues. With V trimmed by 3 bases and J by 5 bases, 7 bases remained unmatched. Germline V gene lookup returns CDR1 SGHVS and CDR2 FQNEAQ. CDR3 residues: CASSLTGTDDNEQFF. For the CDR3, the DNA is TGTGCCAGCAGCTTGACCGGGACAGATGACAATGAGCAGTTCTTC.

This clonotype was picked up many times. J is TRBJ2-3 and V is TRBV6-2 or TRBV6-3; D gene unclear. The CDR3 loop spans 18 amino acids. Germline-derived CDR1 and CDR2 are MNHEY and SVGEGT. The V end lost 3 bases, the J end lost 2 bases, and 21 bases lay between the germline ends. In DNA form, the CDR3 reads TGTGCCAGCAGTTATGGCCTAACCCTCGGACCCAACACAGATACGCAGTATTTT. It translates to CASSYGLTLGPNTDTQYF.

This clonotype was detected only a few times. This rearrangement joins TRBV27 to TRBJ1-2, with D perhaps TRBD1 (5 bases). The length of the CDR3 is 13 residues. Germline CDR1 MNHEY, CDR2 SMNVEV (reference sequence). Trimming removed 3 bases from V and 7 bases from J, with 12 bases in between. DNA of the CDR3: TGTGCCAGCAGTTTCCAGGGTACGGGTGGCTACACCTTC. Protein: CASSFQGTGGYTF.

This chain connects TRBV18 to TRBJ2-7; tentatively, D is TRBD2 (6 bases). This CDR3 has 14 amino acids. Germline-derived CDR1 and CDR2 are KGHSH and LQKENI. With 6 bases removed from V and 2 bases from J, the gap between germline ends came to 14 bases. The CDR3 DNA reads as TGTGCCAGCTCCCCTGGGACTGAGACCTACGAGCAGTACTTC. Encoded protein: CASSPGTETYEQYF. The full variable domain, completed using reference TRBV18 and TRBJ2-7, is NAGVMQNPRHLVRRRGQEARLRCSPMKGHSHVYWYRQLPEEGLKFMVYLQKENIIDESGMPKERFSAEFPKEGPSILRIQQVVRGDSAAYFCASSPGTETYEQYFGPGTRLTVT.

J is TRBJ2-1 and V is TRBV12-3 or TRBV12-4; D is unclear. V was shortened by 6 bases and J by 2 bases, with 11 bases between the two germline ends. This CDR3 has 14 residues. This CDR3 is CASRGSNAYNEQFF. For the CDR3, the DNA is TGTGCCAGCAGAGGATCAAACGCCTACAATGAGCAGTTCTTC.

The table lists this clonotype with a few counts. This chain connects TRBV18 to TRBJ1-3; 7 bases map to TRBD1. After removal of 2 bases from V and 0 bases from J, the junction contained 7 bases not matched to a gene. CDR3 length equals 17 residues. The germline V gene encodes CDR1 KGHSH and CDR2 LQKENI. CDR3 coding DNA: TGTGCCAGCTCACCATCTTCAGGGGGAGGCTCTGGAAACACCATATATTTT. Its translation: CASSPSSGGGSGNTIYF.

This clonotype was seen more than once but under ten times. This sequence joins TRBV7-2 and TRBJ1-3; tentatively, D is TRBD1 (6 bases). The V gene lost 5 bases and the J gene lost 0 bases, with 8 bases spanning the gap. The CDR3 runs 14 residues. Looked up from germline, CDR1 is SGHTA and CDR2 is FQGNSA. The CDR3 loop reads CASSIGGSGNTIYF. As DNA, the CDR3 is TGTGCCAGCAGCATAGGGGGCTCTGGAAACACCATATATTTT.

The rearrangement links TRBV7-2 to TRBJ2-7; TRBD2 might be the D (6 bases). Between the trimmed V and J ends, which lost 5 bases and 7 bases, there was a span of 15 bases. The CDR3 is 13 residues long. The germline V gene encodes CDR1 SGHTA and CDR2 FQGNSA. CDR3 protein: CASSQRTAGEQYF. In DNA, the CDR3 is TGTGCCAGCAGCCAAAGGACCGCGGGGGAGCAGTACTTC. Looking up the rest from reference TRBV7-2 and TRBJ2-7 gives the full variable domain: GAGVSQSPSNKVTEKGKDVELRCDPISGHTALYWYRQSLGQGLEFLIYFQGNSAPDKSGLPSDRFSAERTGGSVSTLTIQRTQQEDSAVYLCASSQRTAGEQYFGPGTRLTVT.